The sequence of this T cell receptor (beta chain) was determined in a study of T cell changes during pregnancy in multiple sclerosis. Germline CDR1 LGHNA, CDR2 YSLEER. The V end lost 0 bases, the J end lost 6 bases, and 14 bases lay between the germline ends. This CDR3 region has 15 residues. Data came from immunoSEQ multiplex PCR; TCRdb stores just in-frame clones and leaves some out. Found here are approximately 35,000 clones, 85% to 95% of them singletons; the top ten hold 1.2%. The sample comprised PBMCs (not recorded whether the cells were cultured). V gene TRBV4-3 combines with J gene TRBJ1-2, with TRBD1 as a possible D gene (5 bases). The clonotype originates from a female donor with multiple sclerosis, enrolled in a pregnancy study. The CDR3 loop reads CASSQDPGREDGYTF. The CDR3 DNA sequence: TGCGCCAGCAGCCAAGATCCAGGCAGGGAAGATGGCTACACCTTC.